This T cell receptor (beta chain) was observed in a study of immune evolution from preneoplasia to lung adenocarcinoma. This CDR3 has 16 residues. Trimming shortened V by 1 base and J by 0 bases, and 10 bases separated the two germline ends. TCRdb's copy holds only in-frame clones and misses some; the assay was immunoSEQ multiplex PCR. The profile covers about 14,000 clones, with approximately 85% appearing a single time and approximately 2.8% taken by the ten largest. Patients had resection in Japan or China between the mid-2010s and the late 2010s. The sequenced sample consisted of FFPE lung adenocarcinoma in situ tissue. The TCR sequence derives from a donor aged 70 or over with lung adenocarcinoma. The chain joins TRBV23-1 to TRBJ1-5, with D hard to call. TRBV23-1 is an ORF; its function is uncertain. The CDR3 DNA reads as TGCGCCAGCAGTCAATATCGGCCTTATAGCAATCAGCCCCAGCATTTT. Its protein product is CASSQYRPYSNQPQHF.